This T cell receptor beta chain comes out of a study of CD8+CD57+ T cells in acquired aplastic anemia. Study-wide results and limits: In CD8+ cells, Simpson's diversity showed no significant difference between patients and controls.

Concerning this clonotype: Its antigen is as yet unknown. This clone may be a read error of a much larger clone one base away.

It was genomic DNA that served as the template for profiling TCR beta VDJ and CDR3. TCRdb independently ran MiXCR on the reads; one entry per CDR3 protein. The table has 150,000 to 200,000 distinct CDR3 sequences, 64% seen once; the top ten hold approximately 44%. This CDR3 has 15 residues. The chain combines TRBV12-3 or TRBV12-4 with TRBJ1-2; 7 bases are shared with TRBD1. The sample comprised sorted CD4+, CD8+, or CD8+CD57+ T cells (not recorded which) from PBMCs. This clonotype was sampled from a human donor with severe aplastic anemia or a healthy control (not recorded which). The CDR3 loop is CVSSSSDRLLYGYTF. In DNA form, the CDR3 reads TGTGTCAGCAGTTCATCGGACAGGCTACTCTATGGCTACACCTTC.